A selection of T cell receptor beta chains follows, all from one sample in a study of Ad26.COV2.S vaccination and SARS-CoV-2 variants. Sequenced by immunoSEQ multiplex PCR; TCRdb stores in-frame clones only, minus some. This table has about 330,000 clones, roughly 90% appearing once. The starting material was peripheral blood, obtained in a trial of Ad26.COV2.S vaccine versus placebo. These receptors were taken from a person between 18 and 65 years old who received the Ad26.COV2.S COVID-19 vaccine or a placebo. Both conserved end residues are part of each CDR3. A D gene is named only where the DNA matches it firmly. Rows may omit the clone size; those that give it use once, few, many or a size class.

V	D	size	J	CDR3	DNA
TRBV4-3	.	once	TRBJ2-3	CASSQELSLQFTDTQYF	TGCGCCAGCAGCCAAGAACTTTCGCTCCAATTCACAGATACGCAGTATTTT
TRBV25-1	.	.	TRBJ1-1	CASSEVGKRAEAFF	TGTGCCAGCAGTGAAGTTGGGAAAAGAGCTGAAGCTTTCTTT
TRBV15	TRBD1	.	TRBJ1-5	CATSRATDRAQPQHF	TGTGCCACCAGCAGAGCTACCGACAGGGCTCAGCCCCAGCATTTT
TRBV7-2	.	.	TRBJ1-1	CASSLSPGIGTEAFF	TGTGCCAGCAGCTTAAGTCCAGGGATCGGCACTGAAGCTTTCTTT
TRBV11-3	.	.	TRBJ2-1	CASSFRGGEFF	TGTGCCAGCAGCTTCAGAGGGGGTGAGTTCTTC
TRBV15	.	.	TRBJ2-1	CATQRRDVNEQFF	TGTGCCACCCAACGGAGGGACGTCAATGAGCAGTTCTTC
TRBV11-2	.	.	TRBJ1-1	CASSLDLWSGGGEDTEAFF	TGTGCCAGCAGCTTAGATCTATGGTCGGGCGGGGGCGAGGACACTGAAGCTTTCTTT
TRBV19	.	.	TRBJ1-6	CAVNGGPQGSPLHF	TGTGCCGTCAACGGTGGGCCCCAAGGGTCACCCCTCCACTTT
TRBV12-3/TRBV12-4	.	.	TRBJ1-2	CASSPENSYGYTF	TGTGCCAGCAGTCCCGAGAACAGCTATGGCTACACCTTC
TRBV11-2	.	.	TRBJ2-1	CASIGQSSYNEQFF	TGTGCCAGCATAGGACAGAGCTCCTACAATGAGCAGTTCTTC
TRBV20-1	.	.	TRBJ1-1	CSASRQKLMNTEAFF	TGCAGTGCTAGTAGGCAGAAGCTGATGAACACTGAAGCTTTCTTT
TRBV30	TRBD1	once	TRBJ2-2	CAWATGTGYDGELFF	TGTGCCTGGGCCACCGGGACAGGGTATGACGGGGAGCTGTTTTTT
TRBV4-3	TRBD2	.	TRBJ2-3	CASSQAPILAGMTDTQYF	TGCGCCAGCAGCCAGGCCCCGATACTAGCGGGTATGACAGATACGCAGTATTTT
TRBV15	.	.	TRBJ2-5	CATAGLNKETQYF	TGTGCCACCGCGGGACTTAATAAAGAGACCCAGTACTTC
TRBV6-4	.	.	TRBJ1-2	CASSGGTIYGYTF	TGTGCCAGCAGTGGCGGGACGATCTATGGCTACACCTTC
TRBV5-1	TRBD2	.	TRBJ2-7	CASSLESGTAYEQYF	TGCGCCAGCAGCTTGGAGAGCGGGACCGCCTACGAGCAGTACTTC
TRBV5-1	TRBD1	.	TRBJ1-2	CASSSTGEIFGYTF	TGCGCCAGCAGCTCGACAGGGGAAATCTTTGGCTACACCTTC
TRBV4-1	.	.	TRBJ1-5	CASSQAGSMNQPQHF	TGCGCCAGCAGCCAGGCGGGGAGCATGAATCAGCCCCAGCATTTT
TRBV4-2	.	.	TRBJ2-5	CASSQATSPPLETQYF	TGTGCCAGCAGCCAAGCAACCTCCCCCCCGCTGGAGACCCAGTACTTC
TRBV19	.	once	TRBJ1-2	CASSMRGLYGYTF	TGTGCCAGTAGTATGCGCGGACTCTATGGCTACACCTTC
TRBV30	.	few	TRBJ1-3	CAWDGPSGNTIYF	TGTGCCTGGGACGGGCCTAGTGGAAACACCATATATTTT
TRBV7-2	.	.	TRBJ2-2	CASSPGGGGGTGELFF	TGTGCCAGCAGCCCAGGGGGAGGGGGCGGCACCGGGGAGCTGTTTTTT
TRBV6-6	.	.	TRBJ1-3	CASSFVTGSGNTIYF	TGTGCCAGCAGTTTCGTGACAGGCTCTGGAAACACCATATATTTT
TRBV15	TRBD1	.	TRBJ2-7	CATSRLRDRDPYEQYF	TGTGCCACCAGCAGACTCCGGGACAGGGACCCCTACGAGCAGTACTTC
TRBV5-5	TRBD1	.	TRBJ1-4	CASRRTGGDEKLFF	TGTGCCAGCAGACGGACAGGGGGAGATGAAAAACTGTTTTTT
TRBV18	.	once	TRBJ1-1	CASSPRQAENTEAFF	TGTGCCAGCTCACCCAGACAAGCGGAGAACACTGAAGCTTTCTTT
TRBV4-3	TRBD2	.	TRBJ2-5	CASSQNGGLQETQYF	TGCGCCAGCAGCCAAAACGGGGGACTACAAGAGACCCAGTACTTC
TRBV19	.	.	TRBJ2-7	CASSTLGGVGEQYF	TGTGCCAGTAGTACATTAGGCGGGGTCGGAGAGCAGTACTTC
TRBV9	TRBD1	.	TRBJ1-2	CASSVSEGQGNGYTF	TGTGCCAGCAGCGTATCGGAGGGACAGGGGAATGGCTACACCTTC